The clone carrying this T cell receptor (beta chain) was counted ten times or more. The antigen remains unidentified. These data belong to a study of identical twins. Broader study findings: Beta clonotypes that were abundant in cord blood contained fewer insertions, a pattern absent from memory repertoires.

A universal primer binding site was introduced by template switching. The final cDNA contained unique molecular identifiers. TCRdb called the 5' RACE reads again in MiXCR, with one record for every CDR3 protein. The sample contains approximately 140,000 distinct CDR3 sequences, 3% to 4% of which appear only once. The sequence came from a man aged 18 to 29 in good health. Sequenced material: memory T cells sorted from blood.

The CDR3 nucleotides read TGTGCCAGCAATCACCCCACACCTTCATACAATGAGCAGTTCTTC. This codes for CASNHPTPSYNEQFF. The V gene is TRBV27, the J gene TRBJ2-1; D is uncertain. This CDR3 is built from 15 residues. Between the trimmed V and J ends, which lost 7 bases and 4 bases, there was a span of 17 bases. CDR1 is MNHEY and CDR2 is SMNVEV in the germline V gene (reference sequence).